This T cell receptor (beta chain) was recorded in a study of CD8 T cells in Susac syndrome (dated by TCRdb to between 2018 and 2021). Regarding the study in general: The study used repertoire sequencing to test whether antigen drove CD8+ T cell activation and differentiation in Susac syndrome. Overall study results and their limits: The number of individuals in the TCR sequencing and HLA analysis was acknowledged as relatively small.

Peripheral blood CD8+ and CD4+ T cells from healthy donors, Susac syndrome patients and multiple sclerosis patients were profiled by high-throughput TCR beta sequencing. Treatment-naive patients with stable or active relapsing-remitting disease fulfilling revised McDonald criteria were used as multiple sclerosis controls. CD8+ TEMRA cells were enriched by FACS, while bulk CD8+ and CD4+ T cells were purified by magnetic negative isolation. Blood was collected in EDTA tubes and processed within 24 hours, with PBMCs isolated through density gradient centrifugation. PBMCs destined for TCR sequencing were cryopreserved in liquid nitrogen and later thawed in a 37 °C water bath. The sorted or isolated CD4+, CD8+ and CD8+ TEMRA cells reached a purity of at least 90%. The CDR3 numbers 13 residues from cysteine through phenylalanine. The retained sequence is limited to the CDR3, 39 bases, with the frame set at the first base. From a lookup of the germline V gene, CDR1 and CDR2 are MNHEY and SVGEGT. V and J lose 1 base and 3 bases, and a span of 6 bases separates them.

RNA was extracted using the RNeasy kit, and about 0.45 to 1 ug of the RNA was reverse transcribed with random hexamers. The immunoSEQ multiplex PCR assay, which covers 54 Vbeta and 13 Jbeta segments, was used to amplify TCR beta CDR3 regions. To correct PCR amplification bias, a synthetic template baseline was used for both primer optimization and computational correction. The original methods were these. Reads were assigned to V, D and J genes according to IMGT and analyzed in immunoSEQ Analyzer, with only productive sequences retained. Clonality was calculated as one minus the Shannon entropy normalized by log2 of the number of productive unique sequences. For each patient and control, public and private clones were evaluated among the 100 most prevalent clones. Clones were defined as Susac-specific if absent from the healthy and MS cohorts, from 900 to 1,200 published viral clones and from other ImmuneACCESS disease sequences. TCRdb redid the processing of the public reads, applying fastp at Q25 and MiXCR, and retained in-frame beta chains. Under each unique CDR3 protein, matching rows form one entry showing the most common genes and DNA. TCRdb's processing, not the study's, gives the V and J calls here. The sample has 180,000 or so distinct CDR3 sequences on record, roughly 95% of them singletons. The ten largest clones capture 0.093% of the sample.

Turning to this clonotype: The antigen it recognizes is unknown. The record has no base qualities; no much larger clone is one base away.

The specimen was CD4+ T cells from PBMCs. The receptor comes from a human donor with multiple sclerosis. The receptor chain draws on TRBV6-2 or TRBV6-3 and TRBJ1-1; no D segment can be confidently identified. The DNA sequence reads TGTGCCAGCAGTTACTTTAGAGACACTGAAGCTTTCTTT. This encodes CASSYFRDTEAFF.